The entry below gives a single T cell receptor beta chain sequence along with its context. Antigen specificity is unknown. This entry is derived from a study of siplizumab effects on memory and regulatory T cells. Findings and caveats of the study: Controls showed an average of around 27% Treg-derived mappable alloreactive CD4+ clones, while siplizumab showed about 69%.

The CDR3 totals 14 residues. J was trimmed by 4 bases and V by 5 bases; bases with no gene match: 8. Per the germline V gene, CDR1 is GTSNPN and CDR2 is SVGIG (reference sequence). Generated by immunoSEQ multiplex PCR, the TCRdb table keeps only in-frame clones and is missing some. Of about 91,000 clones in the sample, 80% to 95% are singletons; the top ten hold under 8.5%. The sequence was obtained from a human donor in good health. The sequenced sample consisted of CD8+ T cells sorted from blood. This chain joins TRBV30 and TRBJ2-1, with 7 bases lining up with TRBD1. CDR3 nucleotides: TGTGCCTGGCACAGGGGCGCAGGGTACAATGAGCAGTTCTTC. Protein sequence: CAWHRGAGYNEQFF. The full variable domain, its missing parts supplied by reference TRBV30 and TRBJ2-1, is SQTIHQWPATLVQPVGSPLSLECTVEGTSNPNLYWYRQAAGRGLQLLFYSVGIGQISSEVPQNLSASRPQDRQFILSSKKLLLSDSGFYLCAWHRGAGYNEQFFGPGTRLTVL.